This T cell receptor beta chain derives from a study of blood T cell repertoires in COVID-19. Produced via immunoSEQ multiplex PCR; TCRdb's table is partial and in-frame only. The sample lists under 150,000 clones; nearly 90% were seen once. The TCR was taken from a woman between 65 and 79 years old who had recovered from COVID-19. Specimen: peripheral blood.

The CDR3 here is CASSLSPTGGDYGYTF. The CDR3 nucleotides are TGTGCCAGCAGCTTATCGCCGACAGGGGGGGACTATGGCTACACCTTC. V and J are TRBV7-2 and TRBJ1-2; 9 bases line up with TRBD1. Losses at the gene ends were 2 bases for V and 3 bases for J; bases not matched to a gene: 7. Germline V lookup: CDR1 SGHTA, CDR2 FQGNSA. The CDR3 length is 16 residues. The whole variable domain, remainder taken from reference TRBV7-2 and TRBJ1-2, is GAGVSQSPSNKVTEKGKDVELRCDPISGHTALYWYRQSLGQGLEFLIYFQGNSAPDKSGLPSDRFSAERTGGSVSTLTIQRTQQEDSAVYLCASSLSPTGGDYGYTFGSGTRLTVV.